This section outlines one T cell receptor (beta chain) sequence together with its context. There are a few counts of this clonotype. The antigen it recognizes is unknown. No base-level quality is on record; no much larger clone is a single base apart. The data originate from a study of post-analysis software for immune sequencing data (dated by TCRdb to about 2015). As for the study more broadly: Recorded disease courses included relapsing-remitting, secondary progressive and progressive-relapsing multiple sclerosis, with some patients lacking subtype annotation. Patient repertoires were compared against ten to eleven previously published healthy control repertoires from donors aged roughly 6 to 26 years. A subset of samples was prepared in parallel using single-end sample barcoding, then pooled and co-amplified after Illumina adapter ligation.

Libraries were built with PCR. Sequencer: Illumina HiSeq 2500. To reduce PCR and sequencing biases, unique molecular identifiers were incorporated into the TCR beta cDNA libraries. Roughly 500,000 cDNA molecules were obtained for every 1 to 10 million input T cells, so each molecule roughly corresponded to one T cell. The same protocol used for the earlier healthy control dataset was applied to prepare and sequence the patient libraries. Samples belonging to the same batch were prepared together, multiplexed and sequenced on a shared HiSeq lane. The authors' analysis ran thus. Raw barcoded reads were processed with MIGEC, and single-read molecular identifier groups were discarded before consensus assembly and CDR3 extraction. Clonotype tables were post-analysed with VDJtools, and diversity was normalized by down-sampling all datasets to the smallest sample size. To correct batch-related cross-sample contamination, repertoire overlap clustering matched CDR3 amino acid sequences but not nucleotide sequences. In TCRdb, the public reads were trimmed at Q25 with fastp and aligned with MiXCR, with productive beta chains retained. For every CDR3 protein sequence, its rows merge into one entry that carries the most common genes and DNA. None of the V and J calls come from the authors' own analysis; TCRdb made them. This sample is represented by 750,000 to 950,000 distinct CDR3 sequences; roughly half of them were singletons. The top ten constitute roughly 4.4% of the sample.

Results and caveats for the whole study, not just this receptor: The multiple sclerosis patient group was slightly younger than the control group. Significantly lower normalized Chao1 diversity was found in multiple sclerosis patients than in controls, suggesting substantial peripheral T-cell clonal expansion. Significantly higher frequencies in patients than in controls were found for several TRBV segments, including TRBV5-6, TRBV5-1 and TRBV20-1. Direct clustering with F measure showed strong co-clustering of samples prepared in the same batch, prompting a batch-effect correction.

The germline V gene supplies CDR1 SGDLS and CDR2 YYNGEE. Clipping removes 3 bases from V and 2 bases from J, with 6 as the unmatched junction base count. The CDR3 goes from the cysteine to the phenylalanine over 15 residues. Only the CDR3 region is kept as DNA, spanning 45 bases read in frame from base 1. TCR beta repertoires were profiled from peripheral blood of about a dozen young patients with multiple sclerosis to demonstrate the VDJtools post-analysis software. The multiple sclerosis patients were children and adolescents between 6 and 15 years of age. The clonotype was recovered from a girl under 18 with multiple sclerosis. In this chain, TRBV9 is recombined with TRBJ2-3, and 7 junctional nucleotides match TRBD2. What was sequenced was blood. Here the CDR3 is given as CASSARAGPTDTQYF. The DNA sequence is TGTGCCAGCAGCGCTCGAGCGGGGCCCACAGATACGCAGTATTTT. The CDR3 plus the reference TRBV9 and TRBJ2-3 genes for the other parts give the full variable domain: DSGVTQTPKHLITATGQRVTLRCSPRSGDLSVYWYQQSLDQGLQFLIQYYNGEERAKGNILERFSAQQFPDLHSELNLSSLELGDSALYFCASSARAGPTDTQYFGPGTRLTVL.